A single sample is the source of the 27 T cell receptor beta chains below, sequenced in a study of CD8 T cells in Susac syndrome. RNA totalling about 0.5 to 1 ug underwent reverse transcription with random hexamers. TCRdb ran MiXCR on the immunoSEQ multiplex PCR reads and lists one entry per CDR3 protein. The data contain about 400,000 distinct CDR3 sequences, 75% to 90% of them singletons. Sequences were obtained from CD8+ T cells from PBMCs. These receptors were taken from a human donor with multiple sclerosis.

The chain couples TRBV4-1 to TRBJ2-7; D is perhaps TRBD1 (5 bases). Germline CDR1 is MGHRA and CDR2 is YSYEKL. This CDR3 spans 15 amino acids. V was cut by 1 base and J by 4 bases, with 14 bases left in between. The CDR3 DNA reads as TGCGCCAGCAGCCAAGTGGGGCAGGGAAGATACGAGCAGTACTTC. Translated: CASSQVGQGRYEQYF.

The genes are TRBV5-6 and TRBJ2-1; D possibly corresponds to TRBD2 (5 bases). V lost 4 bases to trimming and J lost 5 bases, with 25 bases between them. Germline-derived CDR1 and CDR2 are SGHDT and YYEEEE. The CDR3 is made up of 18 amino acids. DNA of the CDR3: TGTGCCAGCAGCCCCCGTGGGGTGAAGGAGGACGCCGACAATGAGCAGTTCTTC. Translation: CASSPRGVKEDADNEQFF.

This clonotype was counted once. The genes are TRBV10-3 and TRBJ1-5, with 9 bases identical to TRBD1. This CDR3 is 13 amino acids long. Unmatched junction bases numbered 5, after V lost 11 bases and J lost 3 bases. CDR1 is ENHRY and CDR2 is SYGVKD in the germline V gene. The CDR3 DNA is TGTGCCGCACAACAGGGGGCCAATCAGCCCCAGCATTTT. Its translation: CAAQQGANQPQHF.

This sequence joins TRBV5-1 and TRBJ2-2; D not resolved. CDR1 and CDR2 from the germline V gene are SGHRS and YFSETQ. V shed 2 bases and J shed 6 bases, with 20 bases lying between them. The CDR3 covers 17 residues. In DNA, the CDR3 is TGCGCCAGCAGCTTTTTTCCTCAGGCTAAGGGATCCGGGGAGCTGTTTTTT. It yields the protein CASSFFPQAKGSGELFF. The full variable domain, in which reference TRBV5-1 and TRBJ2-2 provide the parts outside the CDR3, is KAGVTQTPRYLIKTRGQQVTLSCSPISGHRSVSWYQQTPGQGLQFLFEYFSETQRNKGNFPGRFSGRQFSNSRSEMNVSTLELGDSALYLCASSFFPQAKGSGELFFGEGSRLTVL.

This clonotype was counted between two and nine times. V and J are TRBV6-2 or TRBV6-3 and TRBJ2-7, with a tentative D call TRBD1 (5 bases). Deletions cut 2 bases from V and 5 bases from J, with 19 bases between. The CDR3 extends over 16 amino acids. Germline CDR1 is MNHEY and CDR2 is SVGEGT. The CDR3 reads CASSYLNRLSSDEQYF. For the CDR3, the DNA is TGTGCCAGCAGTTACCTTAACAGGCTCAGCAGCGACGAGCAGTACTTC.

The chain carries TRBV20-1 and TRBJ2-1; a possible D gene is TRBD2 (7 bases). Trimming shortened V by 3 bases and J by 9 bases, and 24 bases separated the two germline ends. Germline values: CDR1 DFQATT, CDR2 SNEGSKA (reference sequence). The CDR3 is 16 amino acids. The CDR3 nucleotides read TGCAGTGCTAGGGAAGCGGGAAATGTAATAGGGGGTGAGCAGTTCTTC. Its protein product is CSAREAGNVIGGEQFF.

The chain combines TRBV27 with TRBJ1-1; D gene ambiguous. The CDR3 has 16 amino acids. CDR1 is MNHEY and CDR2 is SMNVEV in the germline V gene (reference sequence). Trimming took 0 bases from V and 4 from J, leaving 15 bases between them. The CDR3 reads CASSLSVGGESTEAFF. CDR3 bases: TGTGCCAGCAGTTTATCGGTAGGCGGGGAGAGCACTGAAGCTTTCTTT.

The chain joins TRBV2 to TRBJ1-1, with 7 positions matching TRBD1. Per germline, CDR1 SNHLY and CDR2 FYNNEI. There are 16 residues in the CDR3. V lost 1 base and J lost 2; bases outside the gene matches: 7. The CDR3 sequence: CASSEVGQDINTEAFF. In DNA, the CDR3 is TGTGCCAGCAGTGAAGTCGGACAGGATATCAACACTGAAGCTTTCTTT.

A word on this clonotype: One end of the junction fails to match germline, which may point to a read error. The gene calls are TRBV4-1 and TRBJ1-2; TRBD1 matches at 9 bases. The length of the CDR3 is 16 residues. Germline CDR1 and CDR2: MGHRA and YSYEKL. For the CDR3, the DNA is TGCGCCAGCAGCCAACTACTAGGACAGGGGCATTATGGCTGCACCTTC. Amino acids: CASSQLLGQGHYGCTF.

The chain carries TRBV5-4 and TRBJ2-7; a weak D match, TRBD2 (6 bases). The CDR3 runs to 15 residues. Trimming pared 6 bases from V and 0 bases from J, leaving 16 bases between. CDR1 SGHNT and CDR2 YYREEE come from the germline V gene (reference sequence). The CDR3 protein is CASTLGLDPSYEQYF. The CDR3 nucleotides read TGTGCCAGCACCCTGGGACTGGACCCCTCCTACGAGCAGTACTTC.

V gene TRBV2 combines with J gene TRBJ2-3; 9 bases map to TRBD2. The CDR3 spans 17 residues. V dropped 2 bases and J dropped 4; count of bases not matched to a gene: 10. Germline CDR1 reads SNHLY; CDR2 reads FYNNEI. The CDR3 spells CASSEIRLAGRADTQYF. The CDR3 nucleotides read TGTGCCAGCAGTGAAATTCGCCTAGCGGGACGGGCAGATACGCAGTATTTT. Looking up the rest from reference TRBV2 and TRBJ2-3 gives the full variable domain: EPEVTQTPSHQVTQMGQEVILRCVPISNHLYFYWYRQILGQKVEFLVSFYNNEISEKSEIFDDQFSVERPDGSNFTLKIRSTKLEDSAMYFCASSEIRLAGRADTQYFGPGTRLTVL.

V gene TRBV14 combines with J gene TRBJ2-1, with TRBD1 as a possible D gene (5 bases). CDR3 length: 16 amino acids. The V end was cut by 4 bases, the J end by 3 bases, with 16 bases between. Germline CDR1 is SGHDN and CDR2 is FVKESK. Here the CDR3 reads CASSLRIYQGYNEQFF. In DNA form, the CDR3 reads TGTGCCAGCAGCCTCCGTATATATCAGGGCTACAATGAGCAGTTCTTC. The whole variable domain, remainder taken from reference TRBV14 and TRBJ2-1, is EAGVTQFPSHSVIEKGQTVTLRCDPISGHDNLYWYRRVMGKEIKFLLHFVKESKQDESGMPNNRFLAERTGGTYSTLKVQPAELEDSGVYFCASSLRIYQGYNEQFFGPGTRLTVL.

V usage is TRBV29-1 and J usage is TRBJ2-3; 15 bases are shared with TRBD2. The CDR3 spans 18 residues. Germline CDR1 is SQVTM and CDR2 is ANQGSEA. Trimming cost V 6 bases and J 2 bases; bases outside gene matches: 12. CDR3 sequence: CSVPGLAGGPQTTDTQYF. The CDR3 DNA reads TGCAGCGTCCCGGGACTAGCGGGAGGTCCGCAAACCACAGATACGCAGTATTTT.

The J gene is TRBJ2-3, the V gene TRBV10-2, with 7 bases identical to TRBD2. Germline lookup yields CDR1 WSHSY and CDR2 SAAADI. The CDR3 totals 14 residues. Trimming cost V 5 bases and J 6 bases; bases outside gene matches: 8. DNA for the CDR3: TGCGCCAGCAGTCCGGGACTACCTTTCGATACGCAGTATTTT. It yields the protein CASSPGLPFDTQYF.

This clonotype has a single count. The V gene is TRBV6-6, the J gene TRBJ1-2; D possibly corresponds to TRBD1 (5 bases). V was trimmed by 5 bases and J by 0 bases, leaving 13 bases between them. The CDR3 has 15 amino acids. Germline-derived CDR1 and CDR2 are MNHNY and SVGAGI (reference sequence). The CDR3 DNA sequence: TGTGCCAGCAGTATGACACAGGCTACTAACTATGGCTACACCTTC. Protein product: CASSMTQATNYGYTF.

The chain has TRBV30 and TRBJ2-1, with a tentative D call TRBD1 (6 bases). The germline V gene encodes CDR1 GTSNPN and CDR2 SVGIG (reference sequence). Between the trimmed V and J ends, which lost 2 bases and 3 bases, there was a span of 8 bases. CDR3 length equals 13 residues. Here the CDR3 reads CAWSTQGYNEQFF. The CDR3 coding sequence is TGTGCCTGGAGTACACAGGGCTACAATGAGCAGTTCTTC.

Here the CDR3 reads CASKEGGEETQYF. In nucleotides, the CDR3 is TGTGCCAGCAAGGAGGGGGGGGAAGAGACCCAGTACTTC. This chain uses TRBV11-2 with TRBJ2-5, with D tentatively TRBD2 (7 bases). CDR3 length: 13 residues. Germline assignment: CDR1 SGHAT and CDR2 FQNNGV. V gave up 7 bases and J gave up 3 bases, with 12 bases separating them.

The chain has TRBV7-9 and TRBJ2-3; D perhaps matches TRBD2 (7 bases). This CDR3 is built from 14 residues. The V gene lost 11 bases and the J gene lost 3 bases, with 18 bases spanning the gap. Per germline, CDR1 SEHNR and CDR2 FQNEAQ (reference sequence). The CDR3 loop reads CAFKPGGHTDTQYF. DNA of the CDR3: TGTGCCTTCAAACCGGGGGGCCATACAGATACGCAGTATTTT.

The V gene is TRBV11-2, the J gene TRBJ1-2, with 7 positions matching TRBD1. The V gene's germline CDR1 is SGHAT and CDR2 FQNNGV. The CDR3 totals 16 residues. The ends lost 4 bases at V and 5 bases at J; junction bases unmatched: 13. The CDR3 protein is CASSSVVSGGDYGYTF. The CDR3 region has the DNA TGTGCCAGCAGCTCAGTGGTCTCAGGGGGGGATTATGGCTACACCTTC.

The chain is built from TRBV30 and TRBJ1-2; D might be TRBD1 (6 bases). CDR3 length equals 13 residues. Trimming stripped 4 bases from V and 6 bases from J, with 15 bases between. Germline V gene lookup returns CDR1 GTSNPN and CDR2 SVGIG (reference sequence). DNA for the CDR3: TGTGCCTGGACCGAGGGGGGGTTCCATGGCTACACCTTC. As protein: CAWTEGGFHGYTF.

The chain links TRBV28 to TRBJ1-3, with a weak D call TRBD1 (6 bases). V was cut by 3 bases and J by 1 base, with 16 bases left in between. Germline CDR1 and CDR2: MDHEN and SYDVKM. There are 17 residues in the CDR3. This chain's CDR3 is CASSFSGGLRSGNTIYF. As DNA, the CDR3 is TGTGCCAGCAGTTTTAGTGGGGGCCTTCGGTCTGGAAACACCATATATTTT.

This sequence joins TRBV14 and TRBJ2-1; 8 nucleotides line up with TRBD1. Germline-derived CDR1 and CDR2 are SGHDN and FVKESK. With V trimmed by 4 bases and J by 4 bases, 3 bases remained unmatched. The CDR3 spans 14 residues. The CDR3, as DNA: TGTGCCAGCAGCCGCCGGACAGGGTACAATGAGCAGTTCTTC. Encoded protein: CASSRRTGYNEQFF.

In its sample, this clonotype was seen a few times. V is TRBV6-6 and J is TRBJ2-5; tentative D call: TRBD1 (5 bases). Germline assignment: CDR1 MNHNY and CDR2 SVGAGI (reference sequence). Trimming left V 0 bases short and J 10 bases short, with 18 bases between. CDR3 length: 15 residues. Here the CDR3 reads CASSYSAGKVGDQYF. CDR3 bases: TGTGCCAGCAGTTACTCGGCAGGGAAGGTTGGGGACCAGTACTTC.

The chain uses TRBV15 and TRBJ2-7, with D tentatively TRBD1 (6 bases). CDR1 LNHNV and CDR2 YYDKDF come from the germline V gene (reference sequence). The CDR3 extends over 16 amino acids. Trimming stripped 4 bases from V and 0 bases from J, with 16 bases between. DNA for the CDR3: TGTGCCACCAGCACCGAGGACAGCAGCCTCTCCTACGAGCAGTACTTC. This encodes CATSTEDSSLSYEQYF.

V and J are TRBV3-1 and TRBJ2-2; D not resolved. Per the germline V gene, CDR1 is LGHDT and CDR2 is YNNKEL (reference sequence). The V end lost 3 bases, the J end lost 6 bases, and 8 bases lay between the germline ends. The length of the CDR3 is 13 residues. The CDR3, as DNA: TGTGCCAGCAGCCAGGTGGTTCCCGGGGAGCTGTTTTTT. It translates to CASSQVVPGELFF.

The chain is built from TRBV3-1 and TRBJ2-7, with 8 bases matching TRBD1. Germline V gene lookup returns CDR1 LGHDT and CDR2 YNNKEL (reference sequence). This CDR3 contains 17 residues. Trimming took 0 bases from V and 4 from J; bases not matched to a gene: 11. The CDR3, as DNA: TGTGCCAGCAGCCAAGACCCTCGGACAGGGCGCTCTTACGAGCAGTACTTC. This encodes CASSQDPRTGRSYEQYF.

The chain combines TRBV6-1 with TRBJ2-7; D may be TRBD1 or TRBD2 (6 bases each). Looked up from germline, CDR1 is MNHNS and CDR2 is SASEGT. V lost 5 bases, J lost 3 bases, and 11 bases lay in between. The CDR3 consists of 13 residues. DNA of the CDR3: TGTGCCAGCAGTTGGGAGGACAGCTACGAGCAGTACTTC. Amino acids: CASSWEDSYEQYF.